The present TCR beta chain was sequenced within a study of T cell therapy after organ transplantation. Study-level results: Endogenous clonotypes not in therapy products appeared after therapy alongside transferred ones.

As for this clone: As yet, its antigen is unknown.

The repertoire was sequenced with immunoSEQ multiplex PCR; TCRdb's copy has only in-frame clones and lacks some. The data hold 40,000 to 60,000 clones, with approximately 94% observed a single time. This CDR3 has 15 amino acids. Germline V gene data show CDR1 as MGHRA and CDR2 as YSYEKL. Trimming at V came to 4 bases and at J to 6 bases, leaving 9 bases not matched to a gene. Sample: CD8+ T cells from blood, taken before autologous CMV-specific T cell therapy. The sequence came from a human patient who had received a solid organ transplant and had CMV disease. The V gene is TRBV4-1, the J gene TRBJ2-1; TRBD2 aligns across 7 bases. This CDR3 reads CASSRGGRVGNEQFF. The CDR3 DNA reads TGCGCCAGCAGCCGGGGAGGGAGGGTCGGCAATGAGCAGTTCTTC.